These T cell receptor beta chains were read from a single sample in a study of PD-L1 blockade in urothelial cancer. Profiling relied on immunoSEQ multiplex PCR, and the TCRdb table lists in-frame clones only, not all of them. The sample shows tens of thousands of clones, roughly four fifths of them seen only once. This specimen was PBMCs, taken around atezolizumab (anti-PD-L1) treatment. The receptors were sampled from a man between 60 and 70 years old with urothelial cancer. Each CDR3 is given without its conserved first and last residue. The order of the fields is CDR3 length, J gene, V gene, CDR3 protein.

>10|TRBJ2-3|TRBV28
ASSLPRDTQY
>12|TRBJ1-2|TRBV28
ASSFGGQVRGYT
>12|TRBJ1-5|TRBV6-1
ASRPTGGNQPQH
>12|TRBJ2-5|TRBV28
ASSLASGVGTQY
>11|TRBJ2-5|TRBV2
ASTLVRQETQY
>13|TRBJ1-5|TRBV6-1
ASNLGGGDNQPQH
>12|TRBJ2-5|TRBV11-2
ASSHRTFQETQY
>12|TRBJ2-2|TRBV11-1
ASSLASGAGELF
>13|TRBJ2-5|TRBV5-1
ASSGADRDQETQY
>15|TRBJ2-1|TRBV7-9
ASSLASSGNSYNEQF
>12|TRBJ1-4|TRBV18
ASSGTGELRGLF
>13|TRBJ1-2|TRBV5-6
ASRAASRGPLGYT
>12|TRBJ2-7|TRBV5-1
ASSPDTGAYEQY
>14|TRBJ2-7|TRBV7-9
ASTIVSGAVRREQY
>13|TRBJ1-5|TRBV7-2
ASSLVMGGNQPQH
>12|TRBJ2-7|TRBV2
ASSRDRVSYEQY
>13|TRBJ1-2|TRBV2
ASSYTTGWDGGYT
>15|TRBJ2-1|TRBV30
AWSTSGGDTIHNEQF
>11|TRBJ2-1|TRBV5-1
ASSLNRQAEQF
>10|TRBJ1-1|TRBV18
ASSRPQGTTF
>13|TRBJ2-3|TRBV7-9
ASSLTGALTDTQY
>12|TRBJ2-2|TRBV9
ASSVGGGTGELF
>12|TRBJ1-1|TRBV5-1
ASSRLSVNTEAF
>13|TRBJ1-1|TRBV9
ASSPGFRVNTEAF
>13|TRBJ2-5|TRBV10-3
AISGGPGRKETQY
>16|TRBJ2-6|TRBV7-2
ASSFTSGGRTGANVLT
>13|TRBJ2-1|TRBV15
ATRSGTGGFNEQF
>14|TRBJ2-1|TRBV11-2
ASRRDGASGGAEQF
>12|TRBJ2-7|TRBV30
ALTRDRGFYEQY
>12|TRBJ1-1|TRBV7-2
ASSLPAIQPEAF
>14|TRBJ2-3|TRBV4-1
ASSQDLDFWTDTQY
>9|TRBJ2-7|TRBV2
ASSGRGEQY
>13|TRBJ2-2|TRBV27
ASSFARAVTGELF
>13|TRBJ1-3|TRBV27
ASRGQGYSGNTIY
>12|TRBJ1-5|TRBV11-3
AGGQAYSNQPQH
>11|TRBJ2-1|TRBV5-4
ASSLGGDNEQF
>13|TRBJ2-7|TRBV5-1
ASSFFGDKGNEQY
>15|TRBJ1-1|TRBV25-1
ASSEYSQGGMNTEAF
>14|TRBJ2-2|TRBV5-1
ASSWDSGPDTGELF
>13|TRBJ2-3|TRBV19
ARPSTSGGTDTQY